This is a list of T cell receptor beta chains from one sample in a study of T cells in tuberculosis. Sequencing used immunoSEQ multiplex PCR; TCRdb keeps in-frame clones, though not all of them. This table has about 36,000 clones, about 93% appearing once. The sequenced sample was PBMCs. The source is a donor aged 10-29 years with latent tuberculosis or without tuberculosis infection. Each CDR3 is given with its conserved first and last residue. The D gene is left open where the match is weak. Clone size appears in some rows only: once, few, many, or a class for an expanded clone.

J: TRBJ1-5
D: NA
size: few
V: TRBV6-1
DNA: TGTGCCAGCAGTGGCGAGACAGCTAATCAGCCCCAGCATTTT
CDR3: CASSGETANQPQHF

J: TRBJ2-7
D: NA
size: NA
V: TRBV6-1
DNA: TGTGCCAGCAGTGAATTCTGGTCCGTGGGGGGGCTAATCTACGAGCAGTACTTC
CDR3: CASSEFWSVGGLIYEQYF

J: TRBJ2-3
D: NA
size: NA
V: TRBV7-2
DNA: TGTGCCAGCAGCATACAGGGAGATACGCAGTATTTT
CDR3: CASSIQGDTQYF

J: TRBJ1-2
D: NA
size: NA
V: TRBV5-1
DNA: TGCGCCAGCAGCTTGGCAGCAGGGGTGAAGGGTGGCTACACCTTC
CDR3: CASSLAAGVKGGYTF

J: TRBJ1-4
D: TRBD1
size: NA
V: TRBV27
DNA: TGTGCCAGCAGTTTCTTCCGGGACAGGGGGATCTCGAATGAAAAACTGTTTTTT
CDR3: CASSFFRDRGISNEKLFF

J: TRBJ2-3
D: TRBD2
size: NA
V: TRBV7-2
DNA: TGTGCCAGCAGCTTGGACGGGACTAGCGACCCAGATACGCAGTATTTT
CDR3: CASSLDGTSDPDTQYF

J: TRBJ1-2
D: NA
size: NA
V: TRBV10-3
DNA: TGTGCCATCAGTGAGTCCCGGGTACCGGACTATGGCTACACCTTC
CDR3: CAISESRVPDYGYTF

J: TRBJ2-2
D: NA
size: NA
V: TRBV19
DNA: TGTGCCAGTAGTCGGGGGACGAGTGCCGGGGAGCTGTTTTTT
CDR3: CASSRGTSAGELFF

J: TRBJ1-2
D: NA
size: NA
V: TRBV20-1
DNA: TGCAGTGCCAAGACACAGGAGGGCTACACCTTC
CDR3: CSAKTQEGYTF

J: TRBJ1-4
D: TRBD1
size: once
V: TRBV19
DNA: TGTGCCAGTAGTAAACGACAGGGAGTTCCAACTAATGAAAAACTGTTTTTT
CDR3: CASSKRQGVPTNEKLFF

J: TRBJ2-7
D: NA
size: NA
V: TRBV27
DNA: TGTGCCAGCAGTTCCATCGAGACAGTAGACTCCTACGAGCAGTACTTC
CDR3: CASSSIETVDSYEQYF

J: TRBJ1-2
D: TRBD1
size: NA
V: TRBV7-9
DNA: TGTGCCAGCAGCTCGGGACAGGGAACGTCGGACTATGGCTACACCTTC
CDR3: CASSSGQGTSDYGYTF

J: TRBJ2-3
D: TRBD2
size: NA
V: TRBV6-5
DNA: TGTGCCAGCAGTTACCTAGCGGGGAAACGGGCAGATACGCAGTATTTT
CDR3: CASSYLAGKRADTQYF

J: TRBJ1-1
D: NA
size: once
V: TRBV27
DNA: TGTGCCAGCAGTCCTCAAGGACAACTCACTGAAGCTTTCTTT
CDR3: CASSPQGQLTEAFF